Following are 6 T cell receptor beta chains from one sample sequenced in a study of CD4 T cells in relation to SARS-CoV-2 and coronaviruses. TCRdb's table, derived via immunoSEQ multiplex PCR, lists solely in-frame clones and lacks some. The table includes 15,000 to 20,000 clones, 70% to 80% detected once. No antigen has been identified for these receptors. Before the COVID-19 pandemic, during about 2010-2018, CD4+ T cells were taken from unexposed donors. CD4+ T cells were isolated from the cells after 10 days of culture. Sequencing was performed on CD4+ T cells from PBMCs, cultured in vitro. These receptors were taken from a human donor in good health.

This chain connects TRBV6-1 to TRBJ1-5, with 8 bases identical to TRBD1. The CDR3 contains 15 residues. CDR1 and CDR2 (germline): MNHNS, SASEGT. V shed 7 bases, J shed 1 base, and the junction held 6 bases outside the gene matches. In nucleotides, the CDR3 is TGTGCCAGCACCTTAACAGGGGGGAGCAATCAGCCCCAGCATTTT. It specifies CASTLTGGSNQPQHF.

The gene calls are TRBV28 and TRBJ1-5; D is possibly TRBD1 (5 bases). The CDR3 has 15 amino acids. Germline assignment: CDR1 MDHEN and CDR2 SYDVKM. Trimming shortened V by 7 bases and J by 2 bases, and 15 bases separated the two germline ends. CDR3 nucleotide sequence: TGTGCCAGCAAAAGTACCGGGGCGGGCAATCAGCCCCAGCATTTT. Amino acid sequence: CASKSTGAGNQPQHF.

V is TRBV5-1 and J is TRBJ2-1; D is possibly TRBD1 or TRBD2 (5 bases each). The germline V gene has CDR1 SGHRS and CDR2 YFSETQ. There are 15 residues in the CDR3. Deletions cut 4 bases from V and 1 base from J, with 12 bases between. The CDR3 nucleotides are TGCGCCAGCAGCCCCCGGGACGCATCCTACAATGAGCAGTTCTTC. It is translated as CASSPRDASYNEQFF.

This CDR3 is CASSPWGAGSGGYTF. CDR3 bases: TGTGCCAGCAGCCCCTGGGGGGCAGGATCGGGCGGCTACACCTTC. This chain links TRBV11-2 with TRBJ1-2, with D maybe TRBD1 (6 bases). Germline lookup yields CDR1 SGHAT and CDR2 FQNNGV. Deletions cut 5 bases from V and 8 bases from J, with 21 bases between. This CDR3 is built from 15 residues.

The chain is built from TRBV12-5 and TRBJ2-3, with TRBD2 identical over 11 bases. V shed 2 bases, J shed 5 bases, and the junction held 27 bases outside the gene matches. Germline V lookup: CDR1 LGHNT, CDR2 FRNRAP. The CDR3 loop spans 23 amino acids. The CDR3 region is CASGLPSRSALAGGGVVGDTQYF. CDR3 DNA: TGTGCTAGTGGTTTGCCTTCCAGGAGTGCTCTAGCGGGAGGCGGTGTAGTGGGAGATACGCAGTATTTT.

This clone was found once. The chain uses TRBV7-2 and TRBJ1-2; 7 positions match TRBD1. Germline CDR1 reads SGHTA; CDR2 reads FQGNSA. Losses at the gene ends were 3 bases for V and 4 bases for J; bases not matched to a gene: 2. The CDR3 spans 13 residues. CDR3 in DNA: TGTGCCAGCAGCTTCGGGACAGCCTATGGCTACACCTTC. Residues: CASSFGTAYGYTF.